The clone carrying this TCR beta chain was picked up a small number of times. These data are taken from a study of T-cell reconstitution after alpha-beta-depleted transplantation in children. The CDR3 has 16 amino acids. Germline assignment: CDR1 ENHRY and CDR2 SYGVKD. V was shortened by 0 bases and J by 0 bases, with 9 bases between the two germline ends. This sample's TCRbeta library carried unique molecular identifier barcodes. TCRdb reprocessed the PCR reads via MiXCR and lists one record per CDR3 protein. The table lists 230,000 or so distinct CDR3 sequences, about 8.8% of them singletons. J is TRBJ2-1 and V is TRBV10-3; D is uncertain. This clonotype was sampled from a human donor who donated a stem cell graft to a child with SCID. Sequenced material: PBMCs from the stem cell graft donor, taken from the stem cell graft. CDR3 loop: CAISESWPISYNEQFF. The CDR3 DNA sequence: TGTGCCATCAGTGAGTCCTGGCCGATCTCCTACAATGAGCAGTTCTTC.